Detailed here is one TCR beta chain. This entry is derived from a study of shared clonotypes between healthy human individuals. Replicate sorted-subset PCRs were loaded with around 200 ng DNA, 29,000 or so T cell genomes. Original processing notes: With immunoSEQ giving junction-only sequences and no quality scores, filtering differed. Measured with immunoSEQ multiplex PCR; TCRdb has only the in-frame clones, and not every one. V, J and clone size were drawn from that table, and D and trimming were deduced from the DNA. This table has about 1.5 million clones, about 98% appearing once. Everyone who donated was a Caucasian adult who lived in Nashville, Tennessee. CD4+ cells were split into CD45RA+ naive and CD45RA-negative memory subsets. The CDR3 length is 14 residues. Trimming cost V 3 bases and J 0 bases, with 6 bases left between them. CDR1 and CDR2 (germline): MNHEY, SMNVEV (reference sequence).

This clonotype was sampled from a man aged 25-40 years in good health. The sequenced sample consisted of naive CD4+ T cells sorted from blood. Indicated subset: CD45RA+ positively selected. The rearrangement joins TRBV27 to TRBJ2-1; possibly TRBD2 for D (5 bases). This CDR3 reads CASSFGLSYNEQFF. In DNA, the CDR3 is TGTGCCAGCAGTTTTGGACTCTCCTACAATGAGCAGTTCTTC.